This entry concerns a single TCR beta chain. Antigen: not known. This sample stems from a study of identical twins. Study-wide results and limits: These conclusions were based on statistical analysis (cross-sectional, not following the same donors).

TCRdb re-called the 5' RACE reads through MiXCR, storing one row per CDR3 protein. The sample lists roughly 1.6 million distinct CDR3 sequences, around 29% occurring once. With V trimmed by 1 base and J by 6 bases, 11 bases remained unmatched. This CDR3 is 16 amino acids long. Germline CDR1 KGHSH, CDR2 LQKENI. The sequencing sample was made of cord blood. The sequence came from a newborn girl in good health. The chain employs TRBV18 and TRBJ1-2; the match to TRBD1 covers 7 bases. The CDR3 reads CASSPLPPGQSHGYTF. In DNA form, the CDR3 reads TGTGCCAGCTCACCACTCCCACCGGGACAGTCTCATGGCTACACCTTC.